A selection of T cell receptor beta chains follows, all from one sample in a study of post-analysis software for immune sequencing data. TCRdb fed the PCR reads into MiXCR, producing one record per CDR3 protein. This table has 750,000 to 950,000 distinct CDR3 sequences, around 53% appearing once. Sequenced: blood. The source of these receptors is a girl aged 5-17 years with multiple sclerosis. CDR3s include the opening cysteine and the closing phenylalanine or tryptophan. A D gene is named only where the DNA matches it firmly. Only part of the rows carry a size: once, few, many, or a class if the clone is expanded.

d_call	v_call	clone_size	j_call	cdr3_nt	cdr3_aa
.	TRBV5-6	once	TRBJ2-7	TGTGCCAGCAGCTTGCGAGGGTGGACGGTACCCTACGAGCAGTACTTC	CASSLRGWTVPYEQYF
TRBD1	TRBV12-3/TRBV12-4	few	TRBJ1-5	TGTGCCAGCAGTTTCACAGGGGGCAATCAGCCCCAGCATTTT	CASSFTGGNQPQHF
.	TRBV3-1	.	TRBJ2-7	TGTGCCAGCAGCCAAGGAAGTCTATACGAGCAGTACTTC	CASSQGSLYEQYF
.	TRBV20-1	.	TRBJ1-1	TGCAGTGCTAGAGAAGGGGCCACGAACACTGAAGCTTTCTTT	CSAREGATNTEAFF
TRBD2	TRBV20-1	.	TRBJ2-4	TGCAGTGCTAGAGAGCGAGCGGGGGGCACGGGTGGCACCAAAAACATTCAGTACTTC	CSARERAGGTGGTKNIQYF
.	TRBV10-3	.	TRBJ2-7	TGTGCCATCAGTGGGATAGCAGCCTACGAGCAGTACTTC	CAISGIAAYEQYF
.	TRBV6-5	few	TRBJ2-1	TGTGCCAGCACCTGTCAATTGGCGAGTTGTGAGCAGTTCTTC	CASTCQLASCEQFF
TRBD1	TRBV20-1	.	TRBJ2-1	TGCAGTGCCCGACAGGGGATCGACAATGAGCAGTTCTTC	CSARQGIDNEQFF
.	TRBV5-1	few	TRBJ2-5	TGCGCCAGCAGCTCCCAAATCGGGCTAGCAGAAGAGACCCAGTACTTC	CASSSQIGLAEETQYF
.	TRBV7-2	.	TRBJ2-3	TGTGCCAGCAGCTTACAGGCTACATCAGATACGCAGTATTTT	CASSLQATSDTQYF
TRBD1	TRBV29-1	.	TRBJ1-2	TGCAGCGTTGGTGCGTCGGCAGGGGGCTTCTATGGCTACACCTTC	CSVGASAGGFYGYTF
.	TRBV6-5	few	TRBJ1-2	TGTGCCAGCAGTTACTCGCGGGATACGTATGGCTACACCTTC	CASSYSRDTYGYTF
.	TRBV7-8	few	TRBJ2-7	TGTGCCAGCAGCTTGGGGACCTTCTCGGCGCAGTACTTC	CASSLGTFSAQYF
TRBD2	TRBV25-1	.	TRBJ2-3	TGTGCCAGCAGTGAATACCGAGGGGGCACTAGCGGGGCGACAGATACGCAGTATTTT	CASSEYRGGTSGATDTQYF
.	TRBV20-1	many	TRBJ2-5	TGCAGTGCTAGAGAGGGGCGGGAAGGAGAGACCCAGTACTTC	CSAREGREGETQYF
.	TRBV29-1	.	TRBJ1-1	TGCAGCGTCGCCTATCACAGGGATCTAGCTGGAGCTTTCTTT	CSVAYHRDLAGAFF
.	TRBV7-9	few	TRBJ2-4	TGTGCCAGCAGCTTAGTAACAGGGGAGGGCTCCACGCAGTACTTC	CASSLVTGEGSTQYF
TRBD1	TRBV5-1	.	TRBJ2-7	TGCGCCAGCAGTTCCGGGACAGGGGTGGTCGAGCAGTACTTC	CASSSGTGVVEQYF